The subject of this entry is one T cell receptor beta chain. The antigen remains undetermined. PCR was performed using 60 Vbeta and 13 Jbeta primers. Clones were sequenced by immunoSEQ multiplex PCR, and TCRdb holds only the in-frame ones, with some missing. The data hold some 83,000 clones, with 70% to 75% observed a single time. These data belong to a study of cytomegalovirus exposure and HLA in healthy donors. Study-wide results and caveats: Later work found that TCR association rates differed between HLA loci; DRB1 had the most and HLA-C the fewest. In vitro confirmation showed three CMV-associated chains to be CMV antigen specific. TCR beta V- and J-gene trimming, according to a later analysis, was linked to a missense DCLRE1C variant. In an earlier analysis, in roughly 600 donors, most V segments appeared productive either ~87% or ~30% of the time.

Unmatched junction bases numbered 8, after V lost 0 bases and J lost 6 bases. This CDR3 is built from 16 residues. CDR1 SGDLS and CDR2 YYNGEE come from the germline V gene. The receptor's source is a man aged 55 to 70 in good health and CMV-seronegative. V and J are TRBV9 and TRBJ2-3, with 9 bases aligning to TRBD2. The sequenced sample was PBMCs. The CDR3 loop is CASSVGIGGGADTQYF. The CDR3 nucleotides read TGTGCCAGCAGCGTAGGGATCGGCGGGGGGGCGGATACGCAGTATTTT.